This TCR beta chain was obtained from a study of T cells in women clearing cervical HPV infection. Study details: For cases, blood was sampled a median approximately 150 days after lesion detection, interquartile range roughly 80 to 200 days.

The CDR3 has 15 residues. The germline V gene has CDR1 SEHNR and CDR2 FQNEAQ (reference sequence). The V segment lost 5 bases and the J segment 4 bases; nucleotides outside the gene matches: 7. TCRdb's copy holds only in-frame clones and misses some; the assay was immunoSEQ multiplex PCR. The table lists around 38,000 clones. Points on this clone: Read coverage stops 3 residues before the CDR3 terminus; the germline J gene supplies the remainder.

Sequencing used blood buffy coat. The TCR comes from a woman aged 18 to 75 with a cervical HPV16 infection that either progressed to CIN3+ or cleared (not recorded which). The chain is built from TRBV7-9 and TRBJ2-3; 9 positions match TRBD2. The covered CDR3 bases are TGTGCCAGCAGCCCCGGACTAGCGCTCGCAGATACG. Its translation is CASSPGLALADT. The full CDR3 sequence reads CASSPGLALADTQYF.